The T cell receptor beta chain under discussion was sequenced for a study of shared clonotypes between healthy human individuals. CD45RO-negative CD8 cells positively selected for CCR7 made up the naive population, which excluded terminally differentiated effector memory CD45RA+ cells. The assay was immunoSEQ multiplex PCR, and TCRdb's table has in-frame clones only and misses some. The sample has hundreds of thousands of clones, 85% to 95% seen once. In germline, CDR1 is MNHNY, CDR2 SVGAGI (reference sequence). Trimming took 2 bases from V and 4 from J, leaving 15 bases between them. CDR3 size: 15 residues.

The sequenced sample consisted of naive CD8+ T cells sorted from blood. The chain combines TRBV6-6 with TRBJ2-7, with unresolved D. This receptor was identified in a woman in her 30s in good health. The CDR3, as DNA: TGTGCCAGCAGTTACGGGCCTAGGGCACTTTACGAGCAGTACTTC. It codes for CASSYGPRALYEQYF.